A single sample is the source of the 17 T cell receptor beta chains below, sequenced in a study of cytomegalovirus exposure and HLA in healthy donors. The PCR contained 60 Vbeta and 13 Jbeta primers. Clones were sequenced by immunoSEQ multiplex PCR, and TCRdb holds only the in-frame ones, with some missing. This table holds 150,000 to 180,000 clones, around 80% found once. Sequenced material: PBMCs. All receptors come from a woman aged 35 to 49 in good health and CMV-seropositive.

This clone was seen more than once but under ten times. The chain has TRBV10-1 and TRBJ2-1, with 9 bases that match TRBD1. CDR1 and CDR2 from the germline V gene are WNHNN and SYGVQD (reference sequence). The CDR3 spans 15 residues. Trimming removed 3 bases from V and 7 bases from J; junction bases left unmatched: 7. CDR3 nucleotide sequence: TGCGCCAGCAGTGATGGAACAGGGGGCTGGAATGAGCAGTTCTTC. Residues: CASSDGTGGWNEQFF.

This sequence joins TRBV27 and TRBJ2-1; 12 bases are a match to TRBD2. Germline CDR1 MNHEY, CDR2 SMNVEV (reference sequence). This CDR3 has 16 amino acids. Unmatched junction bases numbered 9, after V lost 3 bases and J lost 9 bases. The CDR3 protein is CASSLPSSGRGGEQFF. In DNA, the CDR3 is TGTGCCAGCAGTTTGCCTTCTAGCGGGAGGGGCGGTGAGCAGTTCTTC.

This clone appeared once. The V call is TRBV15, the J call TRBJ2-7, with a tentative D call TRBD1 (6 bases). The germline V gene encodes CDR1 LNHNV and CDR2 YYDKDF (reference sequence). Trimming shortened V by 5 bases and J by 0 bases, and 11 bases separated the two germline ends. This CDR3 has 14 residues. The CDR3 DNA sequence: TGTGCCACCAGCCTCAGGGGATCCTCCTACGAGCAGTACTTC. Its protein is CATSLRGSSYEQYF. Filled out from reference TRBV15 and TRBJ2-7, the complete variable domain reads DAMVIQNPRYQVTQFGKPVTLSCSQTLNHNVMYWYQQKSSQAPKLLFHYYDKDFNNEADTPDNFQSRRPNTSFCFLDIRSPGLGDTAMYLCATSLRGSSYEQYFGPGTRLTVT.

The chain couples TRBV5-1 to TRBJ2-7, with TRBD1 identical over 8 bases. Unmatched junction bases numbered 7, after V lost 4 bases and J lost 1 base. This CDR3 comprises 15 residues. The germline CDR1 and CDR2 sequences are SGHRS and YFSETQ. The CDR3 nucleotides are TGCGCCAGCAGCGTCTGGGGGGACAGGTCCTACGAGCAGTACTTC. It codes for CASSVWGDRSYEQYF.

V gene TRBV30 combines with J gene TRBJ2-5, with 15 bases fitting TRBD2. Trimming took 7 bases from V and 2 from J; bases not matched to a gene: 5. Per the germline V gene, CDR1 is GTSNPN and CDR2 is SVGIG (reference sequence). The CDR3 consists of 15 residues. DNA of the CDR3: TGTGCCTTACGGGGACTAGCGGGAGGTCAAGAGACCCAGTACTTC. It is translated as CALRGLAGGQETQYF.

The J gene is TRBJ2-3, the V gene TRBV9; TRBD2 agrees at 8 bases. This CDR3 region has 17 residues. Per the germline V gene, CDR1 is SGDLS and CDR2 is YYNGEE. V lost 0 bases to trimming and J lost 5 bases; unmatched junction nucleotides: 11. CDR3 in DNA: TGTGCCAGCAGCGTAGACCCTAGCGGGCACACCCTAGATACGCAGTATTTT. Translating it yields CASSVDPSGHTLDTQYF. Combining the CDR3 with reference TRBV9 and TRBJ2-3 gives the whole variable domain DSGVTQTPKHLITATGQRVTLRCSPRSGDLSVYWYQQSLDQGLQFLIQYYNGEERAKGNILERFSAQQFPDLHSELNLSSLELGDSALYFCASSVDPSGHTLDTQYFGPGTRLTVL.

The chain joins TRBV19 to TRBJ2-7; 11 positions agree with TRBD1. CDR1 and CDR2 (germline): LNHDA, SQIVND (reference sequence). The CDR3 is made up of 13 amino acids. V dropped 6 bases and J dropped 6; count of bases not matched to a gene: 4. The CDR3 reads CASSGTGGGEQYF. CDR3 DNA sequence: TGTGCCAGTAGCGGGACAGGGGGAGGCGAGCAGTACTTC.

This clone came up a few times. The rearrangement uses TRBV19 and TRBJ2-1, with a tentative D call TRBD1 (6 bases). Looked up from germline, CDR1 is LNHDA and CDR2 is SQIVND (reference sequence). With 7 bases removed from V and 7 bases from J, the gap between germline ends came to 20 bases. The CDR3 is made up of 15 amino acids. CDR3 sequence (DNA): TGTGCCAGTACCCTGAGGGGGAGCTGGGCGAATGAGCAGTTCTTC. This translates into CASTLRGSWANEQFF. The full variable domain, completed using reference TRBV19 and TRBJ2-1, is DGGITQSPKYLFRKEGQNVTLSCEQNLNHDAMYWYRQDPGQGLRLIYYSQIVNDFQKGDIAEGYSVSREKKESFPLTVTSAQKNPTAFYLCASTLRGSWANEQFFGPGTRLTVL.

This clone has more than one count but fewer than ten. This chain links TRBV6-1 with TRBJ2-2, with D possibly matching TRBD1 (6 bases). The V gene lost 5 bases and the J gene lost 9 bases, with 13 bases spanning the gap. The CDR3 sequence is 13 residues long. Germline V gives CDR1 MNHNS, CDR2 SASEGT. The CDR3 spells CASSPGTRRELFF. CDR3 nucleotides: TGTGCCAGCAGTCCCGGGACACGGAGGGAGCTGTTTTTT.

This chain uses TRBV7-7 with TRBJ2-5; 12 bases map to TRBD2. CDR1 and CDR2 (germline): SSHAT, FNYEAQ (reference sequence). CDR3 size: 15 residues. V trimming: 4 bases; J trimming: 2 bases; junction bases outside the gene matches: 2. The CDR3 nucleotides are TGTGCCAGCAGCTCCGGACTAGCGGGACAAGAGACCCAGTACTTC. This gives the protein CASSSGLAGQETQYF. Supplemented by reference TRBV7-7 and TRBJ2-5, the full variable domain reads GAGVSQSPRYKVTKRGQDVTLRCDPISSHATLYWYQQALGQGPEFLTYFNYEAQPDKSGLPSDRFSAERPEGSISTLTIQRTEQRDSAMYRCASSSGLAGQETQYFGPGTRLLVL.

V gene TRBV5-1 combines with J gene TRBJ2-5, with D possibly TRBD2 on 6 matching bases. The germline gives CDR1 SGHRS, CDR2 YFSETQ. CDR3 length equals 14 residues. Trimming shortened V by 4 bases and J by 1 base, and 11 bases separated the two germline ends. The CDR3 DNA follows: TGCGCCAGCAGCGTCGGGACTTCCCAAGAGACCCAGTACTTC. It codes for CASSVGTSQETQYF.

The V and J genes are TRBV29-1 and TRBJ2-1; TRBD2 might be the D (5 bases). CDR1 SQVTM and CDR2 ANQGSEA come from the germline V gene. This CDR3 is 13 amino acids long. Trimming took off 0 bases at V and 13 bases at J, with 16 bases between the two ends. CDR3 nucleotides: TGCAGCGTTGAAGATGGCGTAAGGAGGTACCAGTTCTTC. It translates to CSVEDGVRRYQFF.

V gene TRBV11-2 combines with J gene TRBJ2-7; 8 positions agree with TRBD1. The CDR3 loop spans 15 amino acids. V dropped 3 bases and J dropped 0; count of bases not matched to a gene: 4. Germline loops: CDR1 SGHAT, CDR2 FQNNGV. The chain's CDR3 is CASSFWTGSSYEQYF. CDR3 nucleotides: TGTGCCAGCAGCTTCTGGACAGGGAGCTCCTACGAGCAGTACTTC.

V is TRBV5-1 and J is TRBJ2-1; TRBD2 might be the D (6 bases). CDR3 size: 16 residues. Trimming pared 4 bases from V and 1 base from J, leaving 15 bases between. The germline V gene encodes CDR1 SGHRS and CDR2 YFSETQ. CDR3 in amino acids: CASSPTAGSSYNEQFF. Here the CDR3 DNA reads TGCGCCAGCAGCCCCACGGCGGGAAGTTCCTACAATGAGCAGTTCTTC.

This clone was counted a few times. V is TRBV4-1 and J is TRBJ2-3; 13 nucleotides align to TRBD2. Germline V gene lookup returns CDR1 MGHRA and CDR2 YSYEKL. V shed 3 bases, J shed 4 bases, and the junction held 4 bases outside the gene matches. The CDR3 is made up of 16 amino acids. CDR3 amino acids: CASSHGLAGDADTQYF. DNA for the CDR3: TGCGCCAGCAGCCACGGACTAGCGGGAGATGCAGATACGCAGTATTTT.

This CDR3 is CASSIAWDRAYEQYF. The CDR3 nucleotides read TGTGCCAGTAGTATAGCATGGGACAGAGCCTACGAGCAGTACTTC. The chain couples TRBV19 to TRBJ2-7; 7 bases match TRBD1. CDR3 size: 15 residues. J lost 2 bases, V lost 1 base, and 5 bases had no gene match. CDR1 is LNHDA, CDR2 SQIVND, per germline (reference sequence).

This clone was seen only once. The chain recombines TRBV27 with TRBJ1-1; D is possibly TRBD1 (5 bases). This CDR3 contains 13 residues. The V gene's germline CDR1 is MNHEY and CDR2 SMNVEV (reference sequence). Between the trimmed V and J ends, which lost 4 bases and 7 bases, there was a span of 13 bases. CDR3 sequence: CASSSNQGFEAFF. The CDR3 coding sequence is TGTGCCAGCAGTTCGAACCAGGGCTTTGAAGCTTTCTTT.